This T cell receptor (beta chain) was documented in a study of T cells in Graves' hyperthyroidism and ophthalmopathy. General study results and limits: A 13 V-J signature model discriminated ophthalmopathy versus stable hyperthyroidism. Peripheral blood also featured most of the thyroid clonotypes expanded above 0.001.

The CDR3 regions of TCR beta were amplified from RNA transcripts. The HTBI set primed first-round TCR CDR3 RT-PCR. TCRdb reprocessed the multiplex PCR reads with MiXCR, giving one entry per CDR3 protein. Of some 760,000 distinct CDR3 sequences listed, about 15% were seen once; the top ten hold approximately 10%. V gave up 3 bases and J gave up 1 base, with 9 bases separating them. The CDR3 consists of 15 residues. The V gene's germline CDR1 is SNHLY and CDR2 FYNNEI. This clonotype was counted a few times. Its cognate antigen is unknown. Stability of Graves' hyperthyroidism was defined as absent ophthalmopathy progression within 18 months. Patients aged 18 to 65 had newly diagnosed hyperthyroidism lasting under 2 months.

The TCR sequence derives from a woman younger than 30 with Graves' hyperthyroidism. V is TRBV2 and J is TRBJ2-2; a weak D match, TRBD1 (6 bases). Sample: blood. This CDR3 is CASSEGHENTGELFF. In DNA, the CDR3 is TGTGCCAGCAGTGAGGGACACGAGAACACCGGGGAGCTGTTTTTT.